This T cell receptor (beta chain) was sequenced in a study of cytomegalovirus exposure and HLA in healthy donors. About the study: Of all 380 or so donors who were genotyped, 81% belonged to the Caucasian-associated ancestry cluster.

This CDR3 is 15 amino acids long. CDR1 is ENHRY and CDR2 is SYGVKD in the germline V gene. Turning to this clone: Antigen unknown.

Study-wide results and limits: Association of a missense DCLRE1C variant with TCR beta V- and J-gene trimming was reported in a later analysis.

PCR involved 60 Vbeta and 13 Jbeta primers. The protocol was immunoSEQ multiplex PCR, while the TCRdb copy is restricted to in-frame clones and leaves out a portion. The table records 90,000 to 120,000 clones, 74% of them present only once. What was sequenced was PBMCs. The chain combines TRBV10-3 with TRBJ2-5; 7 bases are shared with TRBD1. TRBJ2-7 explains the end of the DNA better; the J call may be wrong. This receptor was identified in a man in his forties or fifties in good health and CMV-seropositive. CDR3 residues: CAIREHRDRYYEQYF. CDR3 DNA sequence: TGTGCCATCAGGGAACACCGGGACAGATACTACGAGCAGTACTTC.